Listed here are 20 T cell receptor beta chains from one sample, sequenced in a study. TCRdb called the 5' RACE reads again in MiXCR, with one record for every CDR3 protein. Here the sample spans nearly 55,000 distinct CDR3 sequences, roughly a quarter being singletons. The material sequenced was tumor-infiltrating naive CD4+ T cells sorted from the breast tumor. The subset was: naive CD4+ T cells, CD4+CD45RA+CD25-. The receptors come from a female donor with breast cancer.

As for this clonotype: One end of the junction is discordant with germline, which a read error may explain. The chain has TRBV7-2 and TRBJ2-5, with D possibly being TRBD1 (7 bases). Germline V CDR1 and CDR2: SGHTA, FQGNSA. The CDR3 sequence is 15 residues long. The CDR3 DNA is TGTGCTAGCAGCCAGGGGGGTGCTGGGTCAGAGACCCAGTACTTC. Residues: CASSQGGAGSETQYF.

J is TRBJ2-7 and V is TRBV7-9, with 7 positions matching TRBD2. In germline, CDR1 is SEHNR, CDR2 FQNEAQ (reference sequence). Trimming at V came to 5 bases and at J to 3 bases, leaving 7 bases not matched to a gene. The CDR3 is 14 amino acids. CDR3 protein: CASSPGGRGYEQYF. DNA of the CDR3: TGTGCCAGCAGCCCCGGGGGGAGAGGCTACGAGCAGTACTTC.

The rearrangement joins TRBV6-2 or TRBV6-3 to TRBJ1-2; possible D gene TRBD1, 5 bases. CDR1 and CDR2 (germline): MNHEY, SVGEGT. V was pared by 4 bases and J by 3 bases, with 18 bases between. There are 16 residues in the CDR3. CDR3 DNA: TGTGCCAGCAGTTCTCTTTCGCGGCAGGGAGACTATGGCTACACCTTC. The encoded protein is CASSSLSRQGDYGYTF.

V and J are TRBV5-3 and TRBJ2-3; 7 bases match TRBD1. TRBV5-3 is an ORF; its function is uncertain. Trimming removed 4 bases from V and 5 bases from J; junction bases left unmatched: 10. The CDR3 covers 15 residues. CDR3 residues: CARSITGVREDTQYF. CDR3 nucleotide sequence: TGTGCCAGAAGCATAACAGGGGTTCGGGAAGATACGCAGTATTTT.

This clonotype was counted at least ten times. This chain links TRBV25-1 with TRBJ2-7; no clear D gene. The CDR3 spans 11 residues. Germline CDR1 reads MGHDK; CDR2 reads SYGVNS. The ends were cut back, 2 bases at V and 5 bases at J, with 4 bases in the middle. In nucleotides, the CDR3 is TGTGCCAGCAGTGAAGACCACGAGCAGTACTTC. Translated: CASSEDHEQYF.

This clonotype was observed at least ten times. CDR3 sequence reads: CASSLAGDPWETQYF. CDR3 DNA sequence: TGCGCCAGCAGCTTAGCGGGAGATCCCTGGGAGACCCAGTACTTC. J is TRBJ2-5 and V is TRBV5-1; 8 positions match TRBD2. This CDR3 is built from 15 residues. Germline values: CDR1 SGHRS, CDR2 YFSETQ. The trim removed 2 bases at V and 5 bases at J, leaving 8 bases unmatched.

This clonotype counts as medium-sized. The chain is built from TRBV7-9 and TRBJ2-1; D not resolved. The germline V gene has CDR1 SEHNR and CDR2 FQNEAQ (reference sequence). The CDR3 is made up of 15 amino acids. Trimming removed 4 bases from V and 4 bases from J, with 14 bases in between. Here the CDR3 DNA reads TGTGCCAGCAGCTCTTCTGGGTTCGTATACAATGAGCAGTTCTTC. The encoded protein is CASSSSGFVYNEQFF.

Details on this clonotype: A much larger clone lies a single base off, so this may be a read error. The CDR3 does not end in the conserved phenylalanine or tryptophan, so this is likely a read error. V and J are TRBV6-5 and TRBJ1-1; TRBD1 agrees at 7 bases. CDR1 is MNHEY and CDR2 is SVGAGI in the germline V gene. With V trimmed by 6 bases and J by 4 bases, 5 bases remained unmatched. The CDR3 length is 13 residues. CDR3 sequence (DNA): TGTGCCAGCAGCCGAACAGGGGCCACTGAAGCTTTCCTT. It encodes CASSRTGATEAFL.

With respect to this clonotype: The junction and the germline gene differ at one end; a read error may be behind it. V is TRBV25-1 and J is TRBJ2-7; D is ambiguous. The CDR3 contains 12 residues. The germline V gene has CDR1 MGHDK and CDR2 SYGVNS. CDR3: CASRELGYEQYF. For the CDR3, the DNA is TGTGCCAGCAGGGAATTAGGATACGAGCAGTACTTC.

V is TRBV7-3 and J is TRBJ2-3, with D perhaps being TRBD1 or TRBD2 (5 bases each). The CDR3 length is 15 residues. CDR1 and CDR2 from the germline V gene are SGHTA and FQGTGA. The V gene lost 5 bases and the J gene lost 2 bases, with 14 bases spanning the gap. CDR3 bases: TGTGCCAGCAGCCCCTCGGGGACCTTCACAGATACGCAGTATTTT. Amino acid sequence: CASSPSGTFTDTQYF.

This clonotype came up a few times. CDR3 nucleotides: TGTGCCAGCAGCTTAGGGTTTTCGGCCTACGAGCAGTACTTC. This codes for CASSLGFSAYEQYF. The chain has TRBV7-2 and TRBJ2-7; D uncertain. CDR1 and CDR2 from the germline V gene are SGHTA and FQGNSA. There are 14 residues in the CDR3. Trimming cost V 1 base and J 2 bases, with 9 bases left between them.

This clonotype has a handful of counts. This chain uses TRBV6-1 with TRBJ2-7; 10 bases line up with TRBD1. Germline assignment: CDR1 MNHNS and CDR2 SASEGT. J lost 4 bases, V lost 6 bases, and 6 bases had no gene match. The CDR3 contains 14 residues. CDR3 in DNA: TGTGCCAGCAGGATGACAGGGGGCAATTACGAGCAGTACTTC. Protein product: CASRMTGGNYEQYF.

The J gene is TRBJ1-1, the V gene TRBV10-3, with TRBD1 identical over 10 bases. Germline-derived CDR1 and CDR2 are ENHRY and SYGVKD. With 6 bases clipped from V and 11 bases from J, the junction kept 6 bases outside the gene matches. CDR3 length equals 12 residues. The CDR3 DNA reads as TGTGCCATCAGCCAGGACAGGGGGAGCGCTTTCTTT. This codes for CAISQDRGSAFF.

This clonotype was seen a handful of times. The rearrangement links TRBV7-2 to TRBJ2-1, with 7 positions matching TRBD1. The CDR3 is 13 amino acids. Germline trimming cut 4 bases from V and 8 bases from J; bases unmatched to any gene: 5. Per the germline V gene, CDR1 is SGHTA and CDR2 is FQGNSA. CDR3 DNA sequence: TGTGCCAGCAGCTCCCACAGGGGACATGAGCAGTTCTTC. Encoded protein: CASSSHRGHEQFF.

A few counts support this clonotype. The chain joins TRBV6-1 to TRBJ2-1; 7 bases fit TRBD1. The trim removed 6 bases at V and 2 bases at J, leaving 13 bases unmatched. The CDR3 consists of 17 residues. The germline gives CDR1 MNHNS, CDR2 SASEGT. CDR3 coding DNA: TGTGCCAGCAGAACCTTGTGGAGGCAGGGGGCCTACAATGAGCAGTTCTTC. Residues: CASRTLWRQGAYNEQFF.

As concerns this clonotype: A much more abundant neighbour one base away suggests this may be a read error. This is likely a read error, given that the CDR3 carries no conserved phenylalanine or tryptophan at its end. The chain links TRBV15 to TRBJ2-1; D gene ambiguous. CDR1 LNHNV and CDR2 YYDKDF come from the germline V gene (reference sequence). The V end was cut by 0 bases, the J end by 7 bases, with 7 bases between. CDR3 length: 13 residues. CDR3 loop: CATSRDYRNEQFS. The CDR3, as DNA: TGTGCCACCAGCAGAGATTACCGGAATGAGCAGTTCTCC.

This clonotype occurred a few times. The CDR3 sequence: CASSPGQGAYIQYF. As DNA, the CDR3 is TGTGCCAGCAGCCCCGGACAGGGGGCATACATTCAGTACTTC. The chain recombines TRBV7-2 with TRBJ2-4, with 11 bases matching TRBD1. V was clipped by 5 bases and J by 8 bases; unmatched bases: 5. Germline loops: CDR1 SGHTA, CDR2 FQGNSA. The CDR3 loop spans 14 amino acids. Full variable domain (outside the CDR3, taken from reference TRBV7-2 and TRBJ2-4): GAGVSQSPSNKVTEKGKDVELRCDPISGHTALYWYRQSLGQGLEFLIYFQGNSAPDKSGLPSDRFSAERTGGSVSTLTIQRTQQEDSAVYLCASSPGQGAYIQYFGAGTRLSVL.

This clonotype was seen more than once but under ten times. The CDR3, as DNA: TGTGCCAGCAGTTACTCGGCAGGGGGCTCTGGGGCCAACGTCCTGACTTTC. Protein: CASSYSAGGSGANVLTF. The rearrangement joins TRBV6-6 to TRBJ2-6, with 7 bases fitting TRBD1. Trimming took 0 bases from V and 0 from J; bases not matched to a gene: 2. The germline V gene encodes CDR1 MNHNY and CDR2 SVGAGI (reference sequence). There are 17 residues in the CDR3.

This clonotype was detected a few times. This chain uses TRBV7-3 with TRBJ2-2; TRBD2 agrees at 9 bases. CDR1 and CDR2 (germline): SGHTA, FQGTGA. This CDR3 is built from 15 residues. Trimming removed 5 bases from V and 6 bases from J; junction bases left unmatched: 7. The CDR3, as DNA: TGTGCCAGCAGCCCAGCGGGAGGTAGACCCGGGGAGCTGTTTTTT. Its protein is CASSPAGGRPGELFF.

The V and J genes are TRBV21-1 and TRBJ2-7; TRBD1 is the table's D call and was not checked against the DNA. TRBV21-1 is shown as a pseudogene. The CDR3 length is 8 residues. The CDR3 DNA reads as TGTGCCAGCAGACCCCTACGCTTC. Its translation: CASRPLRF.